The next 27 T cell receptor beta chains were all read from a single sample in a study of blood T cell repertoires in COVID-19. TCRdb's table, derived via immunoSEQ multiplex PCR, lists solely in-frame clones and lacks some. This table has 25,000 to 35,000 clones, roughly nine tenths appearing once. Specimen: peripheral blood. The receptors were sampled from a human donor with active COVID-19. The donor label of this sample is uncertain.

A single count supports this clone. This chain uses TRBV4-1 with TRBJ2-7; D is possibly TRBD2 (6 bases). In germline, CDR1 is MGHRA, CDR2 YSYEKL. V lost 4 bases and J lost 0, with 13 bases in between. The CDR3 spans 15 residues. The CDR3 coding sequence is TGCGCCAGCAGCCGCCAGCGGGCGGGCTCCTACGAGCAGTACTTC. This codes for CASSRQRAGSYEQYF.

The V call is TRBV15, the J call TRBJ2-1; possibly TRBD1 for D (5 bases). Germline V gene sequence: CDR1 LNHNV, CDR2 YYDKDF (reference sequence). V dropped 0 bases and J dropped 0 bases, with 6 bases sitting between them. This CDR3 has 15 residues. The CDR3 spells CATSRDRGSYNEQFF. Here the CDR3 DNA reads TGTGCCACCAGCAGAGATAGGGGCTCCTACAATGAGCAGTTCTTC. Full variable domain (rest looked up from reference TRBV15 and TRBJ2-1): DAMVIQNPRYQVTQFGKPVTLSCSQTLNHNVMYWYQQKSSQAPKLLFHYYDKDFNNEADTPDNFQSRRPNTSFCFLDIRSPGLGDTAMYLCATSRDRGSYNEQFFGPGTRLTVL.

This CDR3 is CASSPYLTEVNQPQHF. The CDR3 DNA is TGCGCCAGCAGCCCATACTTGACGGAGGTCAATCAGCCCCAGCATTTT. This rearrangement joins TRBV4-3 to TRBJ1-5; unclear D gene. The CDR3 is 16 residues long. Deletions cut 4 bases from V and 3 bases from J, with 16 bases between. Germline CDR1 is LGHNA and CDR2 is YSLEER.

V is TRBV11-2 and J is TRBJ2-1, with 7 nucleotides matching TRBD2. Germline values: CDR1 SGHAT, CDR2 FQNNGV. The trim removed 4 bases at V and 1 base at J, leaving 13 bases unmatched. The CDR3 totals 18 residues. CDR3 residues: CASSSRGEGRFSYNEQFF. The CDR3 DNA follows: TGTGCCAGCAGCTCTCGGGGGGAGGGGCGTTTTTCCTACAATGAGCAGTTCTTC. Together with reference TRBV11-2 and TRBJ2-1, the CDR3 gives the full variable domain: EAGVAQSPRYKIIEKRQSVAFWCNPISGHATLYWYQQILGQGPKLLIQFQNNGVVDDSQLPKDRFSAERLKGVDSTLKIQPAKLEDSAVYLCASSSRGEGRFSYNEQFFGPGTRLTVL.

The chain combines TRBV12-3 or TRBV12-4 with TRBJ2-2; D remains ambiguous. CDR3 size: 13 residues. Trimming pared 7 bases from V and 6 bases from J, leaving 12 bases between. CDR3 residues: CASTQEPAGELFF. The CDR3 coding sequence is TGTGCCAGCACGCAGGAACCGGCCGGGGAGCTGTTTTTT.

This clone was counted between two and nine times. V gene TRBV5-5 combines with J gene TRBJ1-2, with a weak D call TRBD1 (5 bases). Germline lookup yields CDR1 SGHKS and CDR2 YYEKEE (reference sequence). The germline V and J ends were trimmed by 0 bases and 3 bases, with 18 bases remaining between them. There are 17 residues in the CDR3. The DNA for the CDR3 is TGTGCCAGCAGCTTGGAGCGGGTTCGCAGGGCGGACTATGGCTACACCTTC. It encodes CASSLERVRRADYGYTF.

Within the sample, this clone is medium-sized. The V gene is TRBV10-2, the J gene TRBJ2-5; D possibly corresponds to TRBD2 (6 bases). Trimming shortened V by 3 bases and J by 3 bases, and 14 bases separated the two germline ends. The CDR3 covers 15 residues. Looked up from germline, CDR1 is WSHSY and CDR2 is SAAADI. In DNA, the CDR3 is TGCGCCAGCAGTGACTTTCCTAGCGAAAAAGAGACCCAGTACTTC. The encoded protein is CASSDFPSEKETQYF.

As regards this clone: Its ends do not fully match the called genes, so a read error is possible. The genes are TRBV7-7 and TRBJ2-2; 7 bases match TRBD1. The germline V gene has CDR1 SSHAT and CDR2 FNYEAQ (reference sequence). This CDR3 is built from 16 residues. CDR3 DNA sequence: TGTGCTAGCAGCTCAACCGGGACAGTAAACACCGGGGAGCTGTTTTTT. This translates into CASSSTGTVNTGELFF.

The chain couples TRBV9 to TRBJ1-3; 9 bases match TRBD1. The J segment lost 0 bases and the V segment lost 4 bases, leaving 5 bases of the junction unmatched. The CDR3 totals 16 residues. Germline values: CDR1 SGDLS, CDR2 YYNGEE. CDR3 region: CASSTGTGNSGNTIYF. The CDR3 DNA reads TGTGCCAGCAGCACCGGGACAGGGAACTCTGGAAACACCATATATTTT.

CDR3 bases: TGTGCCTGGAGTGTGCGACTAGCGGGGGGGAACGGGCGTCGGGGCGCAGATACGCAGTATTTT. Translating gives CAWSVRLAGGNGRRGADTQYF. The V call is TRBV30, the J call TRBJ2-3, with 14 bases fitting TRBD2. Germline assignment: CDR1 GTSNPN and CDR2 SVGIG (reference sequence). J gave up 4 bases and V 0 bases, and 18 bases lay outside the gene matches. The CDR3 consists of 21 residues.

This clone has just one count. The DNA of the CDR3 is TGTGCCAGCAGCTTAGGGACAGCGAACACCGGGGAGCTGTTTTTT. The encoded protein is CASSLGTANTGELFF. J is TRBJ2-2 and V is TRBV11-3; possible D gene TRBD1, 6 bases. This CDR3 has 15 residues. The germline V gene encodes CDR1 SGHNT and CDR2 YENEEA. V lost 1 base to trimming and J lost 0 bases, with 6 bases between them.

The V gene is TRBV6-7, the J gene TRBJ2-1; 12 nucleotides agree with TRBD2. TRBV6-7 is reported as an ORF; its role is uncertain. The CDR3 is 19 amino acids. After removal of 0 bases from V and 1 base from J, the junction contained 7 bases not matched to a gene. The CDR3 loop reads CASSYSGLAGGTSYNEQFF. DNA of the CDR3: TGTGCCAGCAGTTACTCGGGGCTAGCGGGGGGGACATCCTACAATGAGCAGTTCTTC.

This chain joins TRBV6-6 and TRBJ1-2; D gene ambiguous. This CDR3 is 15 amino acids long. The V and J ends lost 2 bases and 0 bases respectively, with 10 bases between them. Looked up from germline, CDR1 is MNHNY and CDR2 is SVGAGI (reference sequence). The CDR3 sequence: CASSYEPGSNYGYTF. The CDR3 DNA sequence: TGTGCCAGCAGTTACGAACCAGGTTCTAACTATGGCTACACCTTC.

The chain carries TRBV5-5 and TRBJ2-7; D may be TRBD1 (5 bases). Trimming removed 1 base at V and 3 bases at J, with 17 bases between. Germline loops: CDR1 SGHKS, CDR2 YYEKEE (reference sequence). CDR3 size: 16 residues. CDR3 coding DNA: TGTGCCAGCAGCTTGACAGGAACCTCCACCTTCTACGAGCAGTACTTC. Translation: CASSLTGTSTFYEQYF.

CDR3 coding DNA: TGTGCCAGTAGCAGACTGTCCACCGGGGAGCTGTTTTTT. Translation gives CASSRLSTGELFF. This sequence joins TRBV19 and TRBJ2-2, with unresolved D. The CDR3 covers 13 residues. V was shortened by 6 bases and J by 4 bases, with 9 bases between the two germline ends. Germline-derived CDR1 and CDR2 are LNHDA and SQIVND (reference sequence).

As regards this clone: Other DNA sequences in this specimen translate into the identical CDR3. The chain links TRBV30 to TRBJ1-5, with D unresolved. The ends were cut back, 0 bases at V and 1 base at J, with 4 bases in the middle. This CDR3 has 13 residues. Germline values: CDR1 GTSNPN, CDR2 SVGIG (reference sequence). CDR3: CAWSVRSNQPQHF. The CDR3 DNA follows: TGTGCCTGGAGTGTGAGAAGCAATCAGCCCCAGCATTTT.

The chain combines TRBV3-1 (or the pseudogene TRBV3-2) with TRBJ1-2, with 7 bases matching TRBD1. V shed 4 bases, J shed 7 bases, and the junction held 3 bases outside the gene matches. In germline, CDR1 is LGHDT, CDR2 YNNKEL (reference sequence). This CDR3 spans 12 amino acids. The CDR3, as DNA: TGTGCCAGCAGCCCCCACAGGGGTGGCTACACCTTC. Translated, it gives CASSPHRGGYTF.

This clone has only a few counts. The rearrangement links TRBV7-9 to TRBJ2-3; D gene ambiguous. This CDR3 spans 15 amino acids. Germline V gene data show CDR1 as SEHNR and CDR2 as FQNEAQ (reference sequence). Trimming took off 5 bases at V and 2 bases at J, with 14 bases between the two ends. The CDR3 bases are TGTGCCAGCAGCGGGCCCCCCCCCTCCACAGATACGCAGTATTTT. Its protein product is CASSGPPPSTDTQYF.

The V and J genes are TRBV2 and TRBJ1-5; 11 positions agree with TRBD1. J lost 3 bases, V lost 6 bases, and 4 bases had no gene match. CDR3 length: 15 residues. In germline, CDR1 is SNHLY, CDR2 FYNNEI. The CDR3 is CASSGQGANNQPQHF. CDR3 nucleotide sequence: TGTGCCAGCAGCGGACAGGGGGCAAACAATCAGCCCCAGCATTTT.

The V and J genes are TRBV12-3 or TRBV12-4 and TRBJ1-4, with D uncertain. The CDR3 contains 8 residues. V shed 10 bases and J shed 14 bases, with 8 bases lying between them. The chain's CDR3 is CAIAYLFF. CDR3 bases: TGTGCCATTGCGTACCTGTTTTTT.

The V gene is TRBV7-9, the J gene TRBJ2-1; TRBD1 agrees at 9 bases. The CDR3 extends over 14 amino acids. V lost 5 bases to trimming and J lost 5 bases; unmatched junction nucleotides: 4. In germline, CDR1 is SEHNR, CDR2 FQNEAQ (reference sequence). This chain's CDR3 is CASSPGTGNNEQFF. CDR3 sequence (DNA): TGTGCCAGCAGCCCGGGGACAGGGAACAATGAGCAGTTCTTC. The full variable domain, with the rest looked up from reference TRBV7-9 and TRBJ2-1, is DTGVSQNPRHKITKRGQNVTFRCDPISEHNRLYWYRQTLGQGPEFLTYFQNEAQLEKSRLLSDRFSAERPKGSFSTLEIQRTEQGDSAMYLCASSPGTGNNEQFFGPGTRLTVL.

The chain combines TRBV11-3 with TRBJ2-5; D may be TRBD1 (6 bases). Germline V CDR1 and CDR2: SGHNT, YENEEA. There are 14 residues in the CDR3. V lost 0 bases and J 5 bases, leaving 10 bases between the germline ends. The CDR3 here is CASSLEARGETQYF. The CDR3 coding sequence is TGTGCCAGCAGCTTAGAGGCCAGGGGCGAGACCCAGTACTTC.

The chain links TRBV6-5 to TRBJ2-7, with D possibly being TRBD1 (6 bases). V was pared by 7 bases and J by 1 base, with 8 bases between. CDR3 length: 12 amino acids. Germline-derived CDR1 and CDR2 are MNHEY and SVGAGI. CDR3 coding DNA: TGTGCCAGCAAGACAGGTTCCTACGAGCAGTACTTC. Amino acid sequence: CASKTGSYEQYF.

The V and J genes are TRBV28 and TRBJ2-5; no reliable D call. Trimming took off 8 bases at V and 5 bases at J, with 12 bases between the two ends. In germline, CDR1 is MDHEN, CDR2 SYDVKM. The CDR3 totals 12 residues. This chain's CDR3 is CASALSRETQYF. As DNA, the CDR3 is TGTGCCAGCGCCCTTTCACGGGAGACCCAGTACTTC.

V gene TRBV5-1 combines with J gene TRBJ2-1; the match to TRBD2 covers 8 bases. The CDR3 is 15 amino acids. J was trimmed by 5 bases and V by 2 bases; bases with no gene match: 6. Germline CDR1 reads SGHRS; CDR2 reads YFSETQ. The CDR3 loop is CASSLVAGGDNEQFF. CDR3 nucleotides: TGCGCCAGCAGCTTAGTGGCGGGGGGCGACAATGAGCAGTTCTTC.

As DNA, the CDR3 is TGTGCCACCAGGGTTGAGAAACTGTTTTTT. It yields the protein CATRVEKLFF. This chain links TRBV24-1 with TRBJ1-4; no firm D call. V was clipped by 7 bases and J by 11 bases, with 7 bases between them. CDR1 KGHDR and CDR2 SFDVKD come from the germline V gene. This CDR3 has 10 amino acids.

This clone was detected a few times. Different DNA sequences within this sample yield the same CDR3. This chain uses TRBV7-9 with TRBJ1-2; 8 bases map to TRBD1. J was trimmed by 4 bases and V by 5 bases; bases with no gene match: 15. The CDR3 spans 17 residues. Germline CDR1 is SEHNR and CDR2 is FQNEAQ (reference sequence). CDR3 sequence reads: CASSDRGGAGGAYGYTF. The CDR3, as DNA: TGTGCCAGCAGCGACAGGGGTGGAGCGGGGGGGGCCTATGGCTACACCTTC.